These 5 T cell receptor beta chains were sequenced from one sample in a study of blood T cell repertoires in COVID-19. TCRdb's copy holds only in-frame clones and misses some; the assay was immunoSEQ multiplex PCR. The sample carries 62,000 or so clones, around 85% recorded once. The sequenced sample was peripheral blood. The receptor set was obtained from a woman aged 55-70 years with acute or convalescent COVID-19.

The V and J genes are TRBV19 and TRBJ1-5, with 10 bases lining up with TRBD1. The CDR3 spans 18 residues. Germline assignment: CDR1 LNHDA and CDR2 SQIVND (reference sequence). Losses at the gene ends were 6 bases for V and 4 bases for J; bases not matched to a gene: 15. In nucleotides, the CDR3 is TGTGCCAGTAGAAAACCCCTTGGGACAGGGGAGCGGAATCAGCCCCAGCATTTT. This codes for CASRKPLGTGERNQPQHF.

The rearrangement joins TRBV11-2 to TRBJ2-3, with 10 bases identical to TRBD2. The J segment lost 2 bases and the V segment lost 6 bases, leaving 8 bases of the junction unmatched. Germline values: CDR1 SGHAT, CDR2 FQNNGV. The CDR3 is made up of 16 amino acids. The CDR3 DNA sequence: TGTGCCAGCAGGCAGCGGACTAGCGGTTACACAGATACGCAGTATTTT. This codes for CASRQRTSGYTDTQYF.

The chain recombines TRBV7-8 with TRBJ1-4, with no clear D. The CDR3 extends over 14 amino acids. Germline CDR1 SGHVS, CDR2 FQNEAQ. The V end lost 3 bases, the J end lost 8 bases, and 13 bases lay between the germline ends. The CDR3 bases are TGTGCCAGCAGCTTCTCGAATACTAGGGAAAAACTGTTTTTT. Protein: CASSFSNTREKLFF.

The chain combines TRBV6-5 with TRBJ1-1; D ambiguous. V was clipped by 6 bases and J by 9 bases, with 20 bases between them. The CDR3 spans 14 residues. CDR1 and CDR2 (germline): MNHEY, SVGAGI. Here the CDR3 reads CASRSGRQSAKAFF. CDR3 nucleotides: TGTGCCAGCAGAAGCGGGAGGCAGTCTGCTAAAGCTTTCTTT.

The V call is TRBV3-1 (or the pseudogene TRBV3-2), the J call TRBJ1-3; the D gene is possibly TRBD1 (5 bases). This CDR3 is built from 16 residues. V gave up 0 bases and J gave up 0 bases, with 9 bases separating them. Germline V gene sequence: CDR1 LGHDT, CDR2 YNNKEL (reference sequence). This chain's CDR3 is CASSQEPRVSGNTIYF. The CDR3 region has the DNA TGTGCCAGCAGCCAAGAACCCAGGGTCTCTGGAAACACCATATATTTT.